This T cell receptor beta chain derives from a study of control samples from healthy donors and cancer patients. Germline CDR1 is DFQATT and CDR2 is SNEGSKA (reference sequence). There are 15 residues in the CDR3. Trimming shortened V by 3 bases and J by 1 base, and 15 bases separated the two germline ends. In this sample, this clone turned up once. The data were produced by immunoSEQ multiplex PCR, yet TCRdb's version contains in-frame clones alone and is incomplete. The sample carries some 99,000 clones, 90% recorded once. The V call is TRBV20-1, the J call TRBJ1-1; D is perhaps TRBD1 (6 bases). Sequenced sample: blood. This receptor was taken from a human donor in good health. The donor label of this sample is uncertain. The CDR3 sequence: CSASGRDTQNTEAFF. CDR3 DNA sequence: TGCAGTGCTAGTGGCCGGGACACCCAGAACACTGAAGCTTTCTTT.